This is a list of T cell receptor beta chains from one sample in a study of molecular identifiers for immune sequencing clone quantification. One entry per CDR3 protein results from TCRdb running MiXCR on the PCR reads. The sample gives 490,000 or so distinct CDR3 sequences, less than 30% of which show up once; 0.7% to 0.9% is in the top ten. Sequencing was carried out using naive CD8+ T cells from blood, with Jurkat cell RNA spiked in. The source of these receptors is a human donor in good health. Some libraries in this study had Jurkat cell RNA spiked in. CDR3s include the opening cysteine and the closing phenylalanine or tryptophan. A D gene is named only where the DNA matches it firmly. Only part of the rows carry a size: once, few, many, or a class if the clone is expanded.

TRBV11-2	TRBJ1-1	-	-	TGTGCCAGCAGCTTAGACGGACAGAGTTTTTTGAACACTGAAGCTTTCTTT	CASSLDGQSFLNTEAFF
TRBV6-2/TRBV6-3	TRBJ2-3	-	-	TGTGCCGGCAGTTACCCCGCACGGGAACTAACAGATACGCAGTATTTT	CAGSYPARELTDTQYF
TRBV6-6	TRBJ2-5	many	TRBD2	TGTGCCAGCAGTTACGGGAGCGGGGGGCACCAAGAGACCCAGTACTTC	CASSYGSGGHQETQYF
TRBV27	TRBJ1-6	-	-	TGTGCCAGCAGTTACGTGGGGCCCTATAATTCACCCCTCCACTTT	CASSYVGPYNSPLHF
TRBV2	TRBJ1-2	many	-	TGTGCCAGCAGTGAAGCGCGGTTGGGCTATGGCTACACCTTC	CASSEARLGYGYTF
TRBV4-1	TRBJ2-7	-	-	TGCGCCAGCAGCCCGCGGGAAAGCTACGAGCAGTACTTC	CASSPRESYEQYF
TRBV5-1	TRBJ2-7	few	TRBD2	TGCGCCAGCAGCGTAACTAGCGGGCTAGGCTACGAGCAGTACTTC	CASSVTSGLGYEQYF
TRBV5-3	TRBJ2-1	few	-	TGTGCCAGCAGCTTGCCCGGCGGAGTCAATGAGCAGTTCTTC	CASSLPGGVNEQFF
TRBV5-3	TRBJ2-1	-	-	TGTGCCAGCAGCTTCGTCCCGGCTCCCCCCTACAATGAGCAGTTCTTC	CASSFVPAPPYNEQFF
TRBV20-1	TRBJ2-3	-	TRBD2	TGCAGTGCTAGAGATAGTAGCGGGAGAGGGTCCGGGTCAGATACGCAGTATTTT	CSARDSSGRGSGSDTQYF
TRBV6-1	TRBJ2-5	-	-	TGTGCCAGCAGTGAAGGACAGACCCAAGAGACCCAGTACTTC	CASSEGQTQETQYF
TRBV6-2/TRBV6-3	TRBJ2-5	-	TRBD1	TGTGCCAGCAGTTACTTACCGAACAGGGGTATGGAGGAGACCCAGTACTTC	CASSYLPNRGMEETQYF
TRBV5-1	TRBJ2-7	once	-	TGCGCCAGCAGCTTGGAGCCCGGAACCTACGAACAGTACTTC	CASSLEPGTYEQYF
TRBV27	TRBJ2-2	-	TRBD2	TGTGCCAGCAGTTGGGCGGGAGTCACCGGAGAGCTGTTTTTT	CASSWAGVTGELFF
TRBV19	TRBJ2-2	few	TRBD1	TGTGCCAGTAGTATTTCCAACAGGGGAACCGGGGAGCTGTTTTTT	CASSISNRGTGELFF
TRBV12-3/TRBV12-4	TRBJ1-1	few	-	TGTGCCAGCAGTTTAGTGTACATGAACACTGAAGCTTTCTTT	CASSLVYMNTEAFF
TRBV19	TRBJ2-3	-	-	TGTGCCAGTAGTGCTCAGAGCGGACGCACAGATACGCAGTATTTT	CASSAQSGRTDTQYF
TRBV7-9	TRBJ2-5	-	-	TGTGCCAGCAGCTTAGTCACAGGGCCGCAAGAGACCCAGTACTTC	CASSLVTGPQETQYF
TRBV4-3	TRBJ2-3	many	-	TGCGCCAGCAGCCAAGAGTTTGCTACAGATACGCAGTATTTT	CASSQEFATDTQYF
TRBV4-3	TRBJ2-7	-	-	TGCGCCAGCGGCCAAGGGACCGGGACAAGCTCCTACGAGCAGTACTTC	CASGQGTGTSSYEQYF
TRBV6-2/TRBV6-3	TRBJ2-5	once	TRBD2	TGTGCCAGCAGTTCAGATAGCGGGGAAAATCAAGAGACCCAGTACTTC	CASSSDSGENQETQYF
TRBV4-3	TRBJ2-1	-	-	TGCGCCAGCAGCCAAGATTCGCATTGGGGGGGCCATAATGAGCAGTTCTTC	CASSQDSHWGGHNEQFF
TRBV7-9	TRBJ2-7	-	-	TGTGCCAGCACCTCCTCGGGTTTTCTAAGCTACGAGCAGTACTTC	CASTSSGFLSYEQYF
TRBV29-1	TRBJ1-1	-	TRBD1	TGCAGCGTTGCACAGGGGGTTGAAGCTTTCTTT	CSVAQGVEAFF
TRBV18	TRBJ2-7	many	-	TGTGCCAGCTCACCCGACAGCCCTCTCTCCTACGAGCAGTACTTC	CASSPDSPLSYEQYF
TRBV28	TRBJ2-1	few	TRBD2	TGTGCCAGCAGTTTCAGACTAGCGGGAGGGCATGAGCAGTTCTTC	CASSFRLAGGHEQFF
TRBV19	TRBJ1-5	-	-	TGTGCCAGTAGTTCAGGCGTTTATAGCAATCAGCCCCAGCATTTT	CASSSGVYSNQPQHF
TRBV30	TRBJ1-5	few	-	TGTGCCTGGAGCCAGGGGCTGGGAAATCAGCCCCAGCATTTT	CAWSQGLGNQPQHF
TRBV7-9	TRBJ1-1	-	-	TGTGCCAGCAGACATACCGTACAGGGAATGAACACTGAAGCTTTCTTT	CASRHTVQGMNTEAFF
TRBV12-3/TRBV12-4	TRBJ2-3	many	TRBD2	TGTGCCAGCAGTCCCAGGGAGCGGGAGGGAGATACGCAGTATTTT	CASSPREREGDTQYF
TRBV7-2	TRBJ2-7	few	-	TGTGCCAGCAGCTACCCGGGACTGGGCGGCGGGGAGCAGTACTTC	CASSYPGLGGGEQYF
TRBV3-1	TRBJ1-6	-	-	TGTGCCAGCAGCCAACCCTCAGACTCCTATAATTCACCCCTCCACTTT	CASSQPSDSYNSPLHF
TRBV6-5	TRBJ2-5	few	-	TGTGCCAGCTCGGGGGACGGAGAAGAGACCCAGTACTTC	CASSGDGEETQYF
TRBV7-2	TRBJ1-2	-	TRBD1	TGTGCCAGCAGCTTAGTTGGGGACAGGGACTATGGCTACACCTTC	CASSLVGDRDYGYTF
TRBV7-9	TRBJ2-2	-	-	TGTGCCAGCAGCTTCGTCGACAACACCGGGGAGCTGTTTTTT	CASSFVDNTGELFF
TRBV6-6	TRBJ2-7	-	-	TGTGCCAGCAGTTACACACAGGACGACTACGAGCAGTACTTC	CASSYTQDDYEQYF
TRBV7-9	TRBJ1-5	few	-	TGTGCCAGCAGTTCCGACAGGAGTGTACATCAGCCCCAGCATTTT	CASSSDRSVHQPQHF
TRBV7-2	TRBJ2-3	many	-	TGTGCCAGCAGCTTAGTAGAGGGACTGGGACTGTACACAGATACGCAGTATTTT	CASSLVEGLGLYTDTQYF
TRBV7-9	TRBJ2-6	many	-	TGTGCCAGCAGCCCTCCGGGACGGACCTCTGGGGCCAACGTCCTGACTTTC	CASSPPGRTSGANVLTF
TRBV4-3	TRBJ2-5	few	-	TGCGCCAGCAGCCAAGATAGGGGGGCTTGGGGCCCGAGGGAGACCCAGTACTTC	CASSQDRGAWGPRETQYF